This T cell receptor beta chain was obtained from a study of shared clonotypes between healthy human individuals. Study outcomes and limitations: Sharing across four donors was highest in naive CD4 (around 5%) and lowest in memory CD8 (around 0.4%). Among donors, sharing of clonotypes was expected to be affected by sequencing depth. Rarefaction gave evidence that sorted-subset sequencing remained incomplete despite large depth.

Profiling relied on immunoSEQ multiplex PCR, and the TCRdb table lists in-frame clones only, not all of them. The top ten clones hold around 26% of a sample with under 130,000 clones, roughly 66% of them seen once. This clone came up once. Its target is not known. This TCR came from a woman in her twenties or thirties in good health. Input material: memory CD8+ T cells sorted from blood. The subset: CD45RO+ cells pooled with CCR7-negative TemRA cells.

The CDR3 DNA follows: TGTGCCAGCAGCCCCACGGGGGTCGACACCGGGGAGCTGTTTTTT. Its protein product is CASSPTGVDTGELFF. V and J are TRBV6-4 and TRBJ2-2; a weak D match, TRBD2 (6 bases). The CDR3 contains 15 residues. Looked up from germline, CDR1 is MRHNA and CDR2 is SNTAGT. The V end was cut by 6 bases, the J end by 3 bases, with 14 bases between.